A selection of T cell receptor beta chains follows, all from one sample in a study of Ad26.COV2.S vaccination and SARS-CoV-2 variants. Clones were sequenced by immunoSEQ multiplex PCR, and TCRdb holds only the in-frame ones, with some missing. The table shows about 400,000 clones, with 75% to 90% occurring only once. The specimen comprised peripheral blood, sampled in a trial of Ad26.COV2.S vaccine versus placebo. Receptors were obtained from a person aged 18-65 years who received the Ad26.COV2.S COVID-19 vaccine or a placebo. The CDR3 runs from the conserved cysteine through the conserved F or W. The D gene is left open where the match is weak. A row's size may be missing; if present it is once, few, many or a size class.

V gene	clone size	D gene	J gene	CDR3 DNA	CDR3 protein
TRBV6-2/TRBV6-3	NA	NA	TRBJ1-6	TGTGCCAGCAGTTACGCGGGGGACCCTTCACCCCTCCACTTT	CASSYAGDPSPLHF
TRBV28	once	TRBD1	TRBJ1-2	TGTGCCAGCAGTTACCCTCGTAACAGGGGAACTAACTATGGCTACACCTTC	CASSYPRNRGTNYGYTF
TRBV6-5	NA	NA	TRBJ2-2	TGTGCCAGCACCCCTGGCGGTAACACCGGGGAGCTGTTTTTT	CASTPGGNTGELFF
TRBV9	NA	TRBD2	TRBJ2-2	TGTGCCAGCAGCCCGACTAGCGGGAGGCTCGGAGGGGCCGGGGAGCTGTTTTTT	CASSPTSGRLGGAGELFF
TRBV11-3	NA	NA	TRBJ2-2	TGTGCCAGCAGCTTAGGGCCCACCGGGGAGCTGTTTTTT	CASSLGPTGELFF
TRBV9	NA	NA	TRBJ1-1	TGTGCCAGCAGCGTAGAAGGGACGGCGAACACTGAAGCTTTCTTT	CASSVEGTANTEAFF
TRBV11-1	NA	NA	TRBJ2-5	TGTGCCAGCAGCCCGCAGGGGTTGGAAGAAGAGACCCAGTACTTC	CASSPQGLEEETQYF
TRBV19	NA	NA	TRBJ2-1	TGTGCCAGTAGTATCTTAGGGACACCCAATGAGCAGTTCTTC	CASSILGTPNEQFF
TRBV7-9	NA	NA	TRBJ2-7	TGTGCCAGCAGCTCCCGCCAGGGAACCCACGAGCAGTACTTC	CASSSRQGTHEQYF
TRBV7-9	NA	TRBD1	TRBJ2-7	TGTGCCAGCAGCGTCCGGGACAGGGAATCCTCCTACGAGCAGTACTTC	CASSVRDRESSYEQYF
TRBV28	NA	NA	TRBJ1-5	TGTGCCAGCAGTTTCCCCCATAGCAATCAGCCCCAGCATTTT	CASSFPHSNQPQHF
TRBV2	NA	TRBD2	TRBJ2-1	TGTGCCAGCAGGAGGGGGGCTAGCGGGAGGGCTGATGAGCAGTTCTTC	CASRRGASGRADEQFF
TRBV11-2	NA	NA	TRBJ2-1	TGTGCCAGCAGCTTGTCACTGGGAAACAATGAGCAGTTCTTC	CASSLSLGNNEQFF
TRBV7-8	NA	NA	TRBJ1-4	TGTGCCAGCAGCCGTGACTTTAATGAAAAACTGTTTTTT	CASSRDFNEKLFF
TRBV7-2	NA	TRBD1	TRBJ1-5	TGTGCCAGCAGCTTGGGGACAGGGGGACGCCTGGCTCGGCCCCAGCATTTT	CASSLGTGGRLARPQHF
TRBV7-9	NA	NA	TRBJ2-7	TGTGCCAGCAGCTTCGCGCTTGAAGCCGGCTACGAGCAGTACTTC	CASSFALEAGYEQYF
TRBV2	NA	TRBD2	TRBJ2-2	TGTGCCAGCAGTGATGGGGCGGGAGTGCCCGGGGAGCTGTTTTTT	CASSDGAGVPGELFF
TRBV5-1	NA	NA	TRBJ2-7	TGCGCCAGCAGCTTGGAGGCTGGCACCCACGAGCAGTACTTC	CASSLEAGTHEQYF
TRBV28	NA	NA	TRBJ1-3	TGTGCCACCGGGGACGGTGGCTCTGGAAACACCATATATTTT	CATGDGGSGNTIYF
TRBV5-5	NA	NA	TRBJ1-5	TGTGCCAGCAGCTTGCGTAGCAGCAATCAGCCCCAGCATTTT	CASSLRSSNQPQHF
TRBV6-5	NA	NA	TRBJ2-3	TGTGCCAGCAGTCGGGGAGGCGCAGATACGCAGTATTTT	CASSRGGADTQYF
TRBV7-2	NA	NA	TRBJ2-1	TGTGCCAGCAGCTCCCATCCACGTTACAATGAGCAGTTCTTC	CASSSHPRYNEQFF